One T cell receptor beta chain is described in this entry. This entry is derived from a study of blood T cell repertoires in COVID-19. The overall study: PBMCs, B-cell-depleted T cells, or T cells provided the cDNA or gDNA that made up the material.

Profiled with immunoSEQ multiplex PCR; TCRdb holds only in-frame clones, not every one. The data hold more than 200,000 clones, with about 90% observed a single time. Trimming removed 8 bases at V and 2 bases at J, with 7 bases between. The CDR3 loop spans 12 amino acids. Germline loops: CDR1 SEHNR, CDR2 FQNEAQ (reference sequence). This chain joins TRBV7-9 and TRBJ1-5; D perhaps matches TRBD1 (5 bases). The TCR sequence derives from a woman aged 50 to 65 with acute or convalescent COVID-19. Sequenced sample: peripheral blood. CDR3 sequence (DNA): TGTGCCAGCCGGGGGGGCAATCAGCCCCAGCATTTT. This translates into CASRGGNQPQHF.